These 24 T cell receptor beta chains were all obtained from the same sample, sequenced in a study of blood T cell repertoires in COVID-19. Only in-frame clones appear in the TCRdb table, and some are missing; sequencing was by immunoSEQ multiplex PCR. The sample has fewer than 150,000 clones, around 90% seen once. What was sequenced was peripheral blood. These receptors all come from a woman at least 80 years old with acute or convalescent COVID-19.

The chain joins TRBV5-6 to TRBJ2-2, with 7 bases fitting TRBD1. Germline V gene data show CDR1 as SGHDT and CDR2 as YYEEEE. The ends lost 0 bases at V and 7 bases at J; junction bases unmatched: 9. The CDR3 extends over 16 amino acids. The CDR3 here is CASSLVDRDVIGELFF. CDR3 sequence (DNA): TGTGCCAGCAGCTTGGTCGACAGGGACGTTATCGGGGAGCTGTTTTTT.

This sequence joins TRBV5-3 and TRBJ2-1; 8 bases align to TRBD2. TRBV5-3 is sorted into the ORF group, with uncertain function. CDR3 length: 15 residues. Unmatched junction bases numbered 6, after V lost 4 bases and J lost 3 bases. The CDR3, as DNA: TGTGCCAGAAGCACGGTAGCGGGGCACTACAATGAGCAGTTCTTC. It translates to CARSTVAGHYNEQFF.

CDR3 in DNA: TGTGCCAGCAGTTACCAGAGGGGGCGGAGGGCTGAAGCTTTCTTT. This translates into CASSYQRGRRAEAFF. The chain employs TRBV6-5 and TRBJ1-1; 7 bases agree with TRBD1. Trimming cost V 2 bases and J 6 bases; bases outside gene matches: 9. The CDR3 has 15 amino acids. Germline lookup yields CDR1 MNHEY and CDR2 SVGAGI.

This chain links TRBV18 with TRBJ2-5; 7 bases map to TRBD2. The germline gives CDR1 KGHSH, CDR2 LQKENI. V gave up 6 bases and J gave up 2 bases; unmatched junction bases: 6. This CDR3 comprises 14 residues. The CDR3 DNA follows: TGTGCCAGCTCCCGTCTAGCGGCTCAAGAGACCCAGTACTTC. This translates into CASSRLAAQETQYF.

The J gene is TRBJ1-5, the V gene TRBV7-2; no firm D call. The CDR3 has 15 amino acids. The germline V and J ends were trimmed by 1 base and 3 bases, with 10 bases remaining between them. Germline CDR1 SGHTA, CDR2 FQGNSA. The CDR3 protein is CASSLDSGINQPQHF. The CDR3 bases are TGTGCCAGCAGCTTAGATTCGGGGATCAATCAGCCCCAGCATTTT.

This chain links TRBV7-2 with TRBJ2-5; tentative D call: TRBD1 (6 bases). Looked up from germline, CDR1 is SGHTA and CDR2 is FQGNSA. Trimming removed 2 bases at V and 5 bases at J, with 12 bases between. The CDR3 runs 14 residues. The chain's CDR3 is CASSLLFQGETQYF. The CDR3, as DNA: TGTGCCAGCAGCTTACTCTTTCAGGGGGAGACCCAGTACTTC.

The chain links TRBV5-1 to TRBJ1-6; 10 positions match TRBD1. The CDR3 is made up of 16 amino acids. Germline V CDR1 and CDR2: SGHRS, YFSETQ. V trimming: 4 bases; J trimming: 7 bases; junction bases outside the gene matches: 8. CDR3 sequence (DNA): TGCGCCAGCAGCGTTCATGGGACAGGGGAAAATTCACCCCTCCACTTT. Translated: CASSVHGTGENSPLHF.

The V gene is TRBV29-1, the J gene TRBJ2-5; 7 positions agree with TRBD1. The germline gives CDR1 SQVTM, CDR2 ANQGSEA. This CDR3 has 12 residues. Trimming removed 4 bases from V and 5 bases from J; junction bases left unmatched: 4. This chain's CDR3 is CSVGTGGETQYF. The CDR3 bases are TGCAGCGTTGGGACAGGAGGTGAGACCCAGTACTTC.

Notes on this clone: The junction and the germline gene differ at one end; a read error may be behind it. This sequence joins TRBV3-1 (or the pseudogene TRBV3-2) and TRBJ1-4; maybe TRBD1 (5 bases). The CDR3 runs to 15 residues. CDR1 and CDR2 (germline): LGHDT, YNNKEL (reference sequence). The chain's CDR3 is CASSQGLGTSEKLFF. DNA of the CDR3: TGTGCCAGCAGCCAAGGGCTAGGGACTAGTGAAAAACTGTTTTTT.

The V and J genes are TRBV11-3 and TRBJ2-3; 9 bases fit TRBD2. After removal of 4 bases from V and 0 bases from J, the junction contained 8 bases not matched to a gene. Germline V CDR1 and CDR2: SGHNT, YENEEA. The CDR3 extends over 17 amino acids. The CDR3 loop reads CASSSYSGGLSTDTQYF. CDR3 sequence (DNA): TGTGCCAGCAGCTCCTATAGCGGGGGCCTAAGCACAGATACGCAGTATTTT.

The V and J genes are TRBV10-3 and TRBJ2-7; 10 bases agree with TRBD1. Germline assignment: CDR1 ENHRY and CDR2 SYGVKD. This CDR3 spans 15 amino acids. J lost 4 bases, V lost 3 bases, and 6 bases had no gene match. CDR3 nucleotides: TGTGCCATCAGTGATCATGGGACAGGGGCGTACGAGCAGTACTTC. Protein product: CAISDHGTGAYEQYF.

In DNA, the CDR3 is TGTGCCAGCAGCTTAGCTGGACATGGACCGGGGCCCCAGCATTTT. It yields the protein CASSLAGHGPGPQHF. The rearrangement links TRBV7-2 to TRBJ1-5; D is perhaps TRBD1 (5 bases). CDR1 is SGHTA, CDR2 FQGNSA, per germline. The V end was cut by 0 bases, the J end by 9 bases, with 15 bases between. The CDR3 has 15 residues. Drawing the rest from reference TRBV7-2 and TRBJ1-5, the complete variable domain is GAGVSQSPSNKVTEKGKDVELRCDPISGHTALYWYRQSLGQGLEFLIYFQGNSAPDKSGLPSDRFSAERTGGSVSTLTIQRTQQEDSAVYLCASSLAGHGPGPQHFGDGTRLSIL.

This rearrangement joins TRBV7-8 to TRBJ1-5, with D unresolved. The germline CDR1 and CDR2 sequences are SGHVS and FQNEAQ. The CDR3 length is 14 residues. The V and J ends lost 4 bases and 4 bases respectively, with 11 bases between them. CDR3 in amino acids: CASSSRTWNQPQHF. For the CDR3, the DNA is TGTGCCAGCAGCTCACGTACTTGGAATCAGCCCCAGCATTTT. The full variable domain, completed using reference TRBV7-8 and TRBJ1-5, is GAGVSQSPRYKVAKRGQDVALRCDPISGHVSLFWYQQALGQGPEFLTYFQNEAQLDKSGLPSDRFFAERPEGSVSTLKIQRTQQEDSAVYLCASSSRTWNQPQHFGDGTRLSIL.

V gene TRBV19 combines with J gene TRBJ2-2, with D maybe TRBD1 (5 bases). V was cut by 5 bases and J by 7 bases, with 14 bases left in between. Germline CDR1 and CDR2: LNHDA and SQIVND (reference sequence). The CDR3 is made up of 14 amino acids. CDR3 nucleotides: TGTGCCAGTAGTGCCGCAGCAGGGCGCGGGGAGCTGTTTTTT. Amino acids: CASSAAAGRGELFF.

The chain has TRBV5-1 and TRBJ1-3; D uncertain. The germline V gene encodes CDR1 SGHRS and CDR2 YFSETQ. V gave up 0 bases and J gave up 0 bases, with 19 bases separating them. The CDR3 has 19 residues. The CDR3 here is CASSLGGGSTKSSGNTIYF. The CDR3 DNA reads TGCGCCAGCAGCTTGGGTGGTGGGAGTACCAAGAGCTCTGGAAACACCATATATTTT.

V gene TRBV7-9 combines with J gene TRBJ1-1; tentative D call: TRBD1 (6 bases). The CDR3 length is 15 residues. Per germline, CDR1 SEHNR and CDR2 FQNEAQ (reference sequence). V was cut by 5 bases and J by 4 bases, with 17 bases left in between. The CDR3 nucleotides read TGTGCCAGCAGCGCCCAAGGGACATTTGTCACTGAAGCTTTCTTT. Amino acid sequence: CASSAQGTFVTEAFF.

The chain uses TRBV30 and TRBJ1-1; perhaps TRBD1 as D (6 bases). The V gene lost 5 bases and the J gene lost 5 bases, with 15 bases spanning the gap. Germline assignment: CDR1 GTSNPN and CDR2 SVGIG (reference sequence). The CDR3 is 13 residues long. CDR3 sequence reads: CAWGGWGTTEAFF. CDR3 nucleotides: TGTGCCTGGGGGGGCTGGGGGACAACTGAAGCTTTCTTT.

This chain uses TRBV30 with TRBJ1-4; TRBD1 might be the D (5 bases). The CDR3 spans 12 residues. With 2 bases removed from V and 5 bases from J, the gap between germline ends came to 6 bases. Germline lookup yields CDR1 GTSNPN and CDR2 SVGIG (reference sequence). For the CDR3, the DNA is TGTGCCTGGAGTTCAGGGAATGAAAAACTGTTTTTT. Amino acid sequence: CAWSSGNEKLFF.

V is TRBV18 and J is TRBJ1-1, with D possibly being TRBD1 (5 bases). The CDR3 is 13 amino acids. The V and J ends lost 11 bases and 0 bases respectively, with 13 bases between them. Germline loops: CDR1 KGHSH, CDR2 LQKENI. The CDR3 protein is CAVRGHLNTEAFF. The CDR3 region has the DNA TGTGCCGTTCGAGGACATTTGAACACTGAAGCTTTCTTT.

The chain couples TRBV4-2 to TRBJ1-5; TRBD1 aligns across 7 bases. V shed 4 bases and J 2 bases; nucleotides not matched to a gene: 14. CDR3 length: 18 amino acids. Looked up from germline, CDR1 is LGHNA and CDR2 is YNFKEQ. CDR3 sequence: CASSPYTTGDQGNQPQHF. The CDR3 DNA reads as TGTGCCAGCAGCCCGTACACCACAGGGGATCAGGGCAATCAGCCCCAGCATTTT.

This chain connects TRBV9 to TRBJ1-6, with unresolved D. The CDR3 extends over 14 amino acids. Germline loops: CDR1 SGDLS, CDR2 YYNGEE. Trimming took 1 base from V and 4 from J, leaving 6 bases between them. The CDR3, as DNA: TGTGCCAGCAGCGTATCTCAGTATAATTCACCCCTCCACTTT. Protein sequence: CASSVSQYNSPLHF.

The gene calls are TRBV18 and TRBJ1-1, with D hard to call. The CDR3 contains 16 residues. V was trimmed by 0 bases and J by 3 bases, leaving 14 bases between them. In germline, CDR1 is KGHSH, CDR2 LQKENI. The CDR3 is CASSPPNGKVDTEAFF. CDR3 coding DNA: TGTGCCAGCTCACCACCGAACGGGAAAGTGGACACTGAAGCTTTCTTT.

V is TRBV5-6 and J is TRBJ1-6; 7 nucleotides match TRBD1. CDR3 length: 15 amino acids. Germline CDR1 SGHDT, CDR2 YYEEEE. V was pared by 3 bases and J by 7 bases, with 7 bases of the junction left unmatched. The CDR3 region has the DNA TGTGCCAGCAGCTCGGGACAGTTGGACAATTCACCCCTCCACTTT. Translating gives CASSSGQLDNSPLHF.

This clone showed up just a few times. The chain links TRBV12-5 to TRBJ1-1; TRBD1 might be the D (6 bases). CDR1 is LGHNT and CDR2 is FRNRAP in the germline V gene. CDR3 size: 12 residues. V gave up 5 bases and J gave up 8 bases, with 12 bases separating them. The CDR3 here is CASGTDRWEAFF. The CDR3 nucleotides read TGTGCTAGTGGTACAGACAGGTGGGAAGCTTTCTTT.